The 25 T cell receptor beta chains listed next were all sequenced from one sample in a study of OX40 agonist ivuxolimab in advanced cancers. Produced via immunoSEQ multiplex PCR; TCRdb's table is partial and in-frame only. The data show 45,000 or so clones, with about 80% seen just once and about 4% held by the top ten. The input for sequencing was CD4+ or CD8+ T cells sorted from blood, taken in a trial of the OX40 agonist ivuxolimab. These receptor sequences come from an adult with an advanced solid tumor such as melanoma, head and neck, liver or kidney cancer.

The gene calls are TRBV11-2 and TRBJ1-3, with a weak D call TRBD1 (5 bases). Germline CDR1 is SGHAT and CDR2 is FQNNGV. Trimming pared 5 bases from V and 0 bases from J, leaving 23 bases between. The length of the CDR3 is 19 residues. CDR3 sequence: CASSKGLGFSPDSGNTIYF. The CDR3 DNA reads TGTGCCAGCAGCAAGGGACTGGGGTTTTCCCCCGACTCTGGAAACACCATATATTTT.

This clone was recorded a few times. The genes are TRBV2 and TRBJ1-5; D perhaps matches TRBD1 (6 bases). Germline V gives CDR1 SNHLY, CDR2 FYNNEI. V was pared by 3 bases and J by 0 bases, with 15 bases between. This CDR3 is 17 amino acids long. The CDR3 DNA reads as TGTGCCAGCAGTGACGGAGGGGGTTACTATAGCAATCAGCCCCAGCATTTT. It encodes CASSDGGGYYSNQPQHF.

This clone was observed a handful of times. This chain links TRBV5-1 with TRBJ2-2; TRBD2 might be the D (5 bases). Germline V gene sequence: CDR1 SGHRS, CDR2 YFSETQ. The V and J ends lost 3 bases and 5 bases respectively, with 11 bases between them. The CDR3 has 14 amino acids. The CDR3 here is CASSYRRTTGELFF. In nucleotides, the CDR3 is TGCGCCAGCAGCTACCGACGGACTACCGGGGAGCTGTTTTTT.

The V call is TRBV18, the J call TRBJ2-1; TRBD2 matches 10 bases. The CDR3 runs to 15 residues. V lost 4 bases, J lost 2 bases, and 2 bases stayed unmatched. Germline V gives CDR1 KGHSH, CDR2 LQKENI. CDR3 DNA sequence: TGTGCCAGCTCACTAACTAGCGGGACCTACAATGAGCAGTTCTTC. Protein sequence: CASSLTSGTYNEQFF.

The chain recombines TRBV9 with TRBJ1-3; D unclear. Germline lookup yields CDR1 SGDLS and CDR2 YYNGEE. With 4 bases removed from V and 0 bases from J, the gap between germline ends came to 11 bases. This CDR3 has 15 amino acids. CDR3 DNA: TGTGCCAGCAGCCCCAGAGGTGGCTCTGGAAACACCATATATTTT. Residues: CASSPRGGSGNTIYF.

This sequence joins TRBV7-9 and TRBJ2-1, with D hard to call. This CDR3 spans 14 amino acids. Germline lookup yields CDR1 SEHNR and CDR2 FQNEAQ (reference sequence). V gave up 3 bases and J gave up 0 bases, with 6 bases separating them. This chain's CDR3 is CASSFNPSYNEQFF. The CDR3 nucleotides are TGTGCCAGCAGCTTCAACCCCTCCTACAATGAGCAGTTCTTC.

This sequence joins TRBV6-5 and TRBJ2-7; perhaps TRBD1 as D (6 bases). The CDR3 totals 15 residues. Germline CDR1 reads MNHEY; CDR2 reads SVGAGI. V gave up 6 bases and J gave up 2 bases, with 17 bases separating them. The CDR3 spells CASRATQDSTYEQYF. CDR3 nucleotides: TGTGCCAGCAGGGCTACCCAGGACAGCACCTACGAGCAGTACTTC.

V usage is TRBV30 and J usage is TRBJ1-3, with D possibly TRBD1 on 6 matching bases. CDR1 GTSNPN and CDR2 SVGIG come from the germline V gene (reference sequence). V lost 2 bases to trimming and J lost 3 bases, with 14 bases between them. The CDR3 spans 15 residues. This CDR3 is CAWSIGGPDGNTIYF. The CDR3 DNA reads TGTGCCTGGAGTATCGGGGGCCCGGATGGAAACACCATATATTTT. Full variable domain (missing parts from reference TRBV30 and TRBJ1-3): SQTIHQWPATLVQPVGSPLSLECTVEGTSNPNLYWYRQAAGRGLQLLFYSVGIGQISSEVPQNLSASRPQDRQFILSSKKLLLSDSGFYLCAWSIGGPDGNTIYFGEGSWLTVV.

The chain couples TRBV5-1 to TRBJ2-3, with 8 bases identical to TRBD2. The trim removed 4 bases at V and 5 bases at J, leaving 12 bases unmatched. Germline V gene lookup returns CDR1 SGHRS and CDR2 YFSETQ. CDR3 length equals 16 residues. Here the CDR3 DNA reads TGCGCCAGCAGCCCATCCCCGGGGGGGGCGGGAGATACGCAGTATTTT. This codes for CASSPSPGGAGDTQYF.

V usage is TRBV4-3 and J usage is TRBJ1-2, with D perhaps TRBD1 (5 bases). V lost 0 bases and J lost 4, with 6 bases in between. CDR1 and CDR2 from the germline V gene are LGHNA and YSLEER. The CDR3 is 13 residues long. Here the CDR3 DNA reads TGCGCCAGCAGCCAAGAAGACAGCTATGGCTACACCTTC. Translated: CASSQEDSYGYTF.

The chain recombines TRBV27 with TRBJ1-5, with D possibly being TRBD1 (6 bases). V was pared by 5 bases and J by 6 bases, with 17 bases between. This CDR3 region has 15 residues. Germline-derived CDR1 and CDR2 are MNHEY and SMNVEV (reference sequence). The CDR3: CASSPQGYSIQPQHF. CDR3 bases: TGTGCCAGCAGTCCGCAGGGGTATAGTATTCAGCCCCAGCATTTT.

The chain is built from TRBV27 and TRBJ2-4; TRBD1 matches at 9 bases. V lost 0 bases and J lost 2; bases outside the gene matches: 5. Germline CDR1 reads MNHEY; CDR2 reads SMNVEV (reference sequence). The CDR3 runs to 17 residues. The CDR3: CASSLSPQGATKNIQYF. CDR3 DNA sequence: TGTGCCAGCAGTTTATCCCCACAGGGGGCTACCAAAAACATTCAGTACTTC.

This clone was recorded only once. The chain combines TRBV5-1 with TRBJ2-1, with 7 bases matching TRBD2. Trimming at V came to 2 bases and at J to 9 bases, leaving 11 bases not matched to a gene. The CDR3 has 15 residues. Germline V lookup: CDR1 SGHRS, CDR2 YFSETQ. The CDR3 DNA is TGCGCCAGCAGCTTCGATCCGAGCGGGGCGGCTGAGCAGTTCTTC. This codes for CASSFDPSGAAEQFF.

This clone was seen a few times. The rearrangement joins TRBV7-2 to TRBJ2-7, with 9 bases identical to TRBD1. V dropped 6 bases and J dropped 5; count of bases not matched to a gene: 8. This CDR3 comprises 14 residues. The germline V gene has CDR1 SGHTA and CDR2 FQGNSA. Here the CDR3 reads CASRPGQGFDEQYF. CDR3 DNA sequence: TGTGCCAGCAGACCGGGACAGGGCTTCGACGAGCAGTACTTC.

This chain uses TRBV6-5 with TRBJ1-1; no reliable D call. Germline loops: CDR1 MNHEY, CDR2 SVGAGI. The CDR3 is 13 residues long. With 0 bases removed from V and 0 bases from J, the gap between germline ends came to 2 bases. The CDR3 sequence is CASSYSMNTEAFF. Here the CDR3 DNA reads TGTGCCAGCAGTTACTCTATGAACACTGAAGCTTTCTTT.

This chain joins TRBV15 and TRBJ2-1; D is unclear. CDR1 LNHNV and CDR2 YYDKDF come from the germline V gene (reference sequence). The CDR3 is made up of 20 amino acids. Trimming took 2 bases from V and 0 from J, leaving 23 bases between them. The CDR3 loop reads CATSRTLTISIRFSYNEQFF. As DNA, the CDR3 is TGTGCCACCAGCAGAACCCTAACCATCAGCATACGCTTCTCCTACAATGAGCAGTTCTTC.

This chain connects TRBV7-2 to TRBJ2-5; weak D call: TRBD1 (7 bases). Germline assignment: CDR1 SGHTA and CDR2 FQGNSA. Trimming stripped 5 bases from V and 5 bases from J, with 18 bases between. The CDR3 contains 15 residues. Written as DNA, the CDR3 is TGTGCCAGCAGCCCCAGGACAGGAGGAGGGGAGACCCAGTACTTC. It is translated as CASSPRTGGGETQYF.

The J gene is TRBJ2-5, the V gene TRBV10-3, with D perhaps assigned TRBD1 or TRBD2 (5 bases each). Germline loops: CDR1 ENHRY, CDR2 SYGVKD. The length of the CDR3 is 14 residues. Trimming took off 8 bases at V and 5 bases at J, with 18 bases between the two ends. This CDR3 is CAIGARGDRETQYF. In DNA, the CDR3 is TGTGCCATCGGGGCACGAGGGGATAGGGAGACCCAGTACTTC.

CDR3 DNA sequence: TGTGCCAGCAGCTTAGGCGGGATCCGCACAGATACGCAGTATTTT. It specifies CASSLGGIRTDTQYF. The gene calls are TRBV11-1 and TRBJ2-3; possibly TRBD2 for D (6 bases). The germline V gene encodes CDR1 SGHAT and CDR2 FQDESV (reference sequence). The V gene lost 1 base and the J gene lost 1 base, with 9 bases spanning the gap. The CDR3 loop spans 15 amino acids.

The chain couples TRBV19 to TRBJ1-2, with D tentatively TRBD1 (5 bases). This CDR3 is built from 13 residues. Per germline, CDR1 LNHDA and CDR2 SQIVND (reference sequence). The V end lost 0 bases, the J end lost 4 bases, and 6 bases lay between the germline ends. CDR3 protein: CASSIERGYGYTF. The CDR3 DNA is TGTGCCAGTAGTATAGAAAGGGGCTATGGCTACACCTTC. The full variable domain, rest sourced from reference TRBV19 and TRBJ1-2, is DGGITQSPKYLFRKEGQNVTLSCEQNLNHDAMYWYRQDPGQGLRLIYYSQIVNDFQKGDIAEGYSVSREKKESFPLTVTSAQKNPTAFYLCASSIERGYGYTFGSGTRLTVV.

This clone was observed a single time. The rearrangement uses TRBV11-2 and TRBJ1-1; 7 nucleotides agree with TRBD1. Trimming took 6 bases from V and 6 from J; bases not matched to a gene: 10. CDR1 is SGHAT, CDR2 FQNNGV, per germline. The CDR3 covers 14 residues. The CDR3 DNA reads TGTGCCAGCAGAAAGCGACAGGGAGGCTCTGAAGCTTTCTTT. This sequence encodes CASRKRQGGSEAFF.

This clone was picked up one time. The rearrangement uses TRBV7-2 and TRBJ1-1; no reliable D call. In germline, CDR1 is SGHTA, CDR2 FQGNSA. Trimming removed 2 bases from V and 2 bases from J, with 9 bases in between. The CDR3 is 14 residues long. The CDR3 nucleotides read TGTGCCAGCAGCTTAAACCGACGAAACACTGAAGCTTTCTTT. It specifies CASSLNRRNTEAFF.

The CDR3 bases are TGCGCCAGCAGCCAAGCGGAGGGGTCCTACGAGCAGTACTTC. Residues: CASSQAEGSYEQYF. The rearrangement joins TRBV4-3 to TRBJ2-7; a weak D match, TRBD2 (6 bases). V was clipped by 1 base and J by 1 base, with 8 bases between them. The CDR3 sequence is 14 residues long. The germline V gene encodes CDR1 LGHNA and CDR2 YSLEER.

CDR3 in DNA: TGTGCCAGCAGCTTTACCCCGACGGGAGATACGCAGTATTTT. Its protein is CASSFTPTGDTQYF. V gene TRBV5-6 combines with J gene TRBJ2-3; D unresolved. The CDR3 sequence is 14 residues long. The germline V and J ends were trimmed by 2 bases and 5 bases, with 12 bases remaining between them. Germline V gives CDR1 SGHDT, CDR2 YYEEEE.

The chain combines TRBV5-4 with TRBJ2-5; D assignment may be TRBD1 or TRBD2 (5 bases each). The CDR3 has 15 residues. V was cut by 3 bases and J by 5 bases, with 17 bases left in between. Per the germline V gene, CDR1 is SGHNT and CDR2 is YYREEE (reference sequence). Here the CDR3 reads CASSYPGPAGETQYF. The CDR3 region has the DNA TGTGCCAGCAGCTATCCGGGACCCGCCGGGGAGACCCAGTACTTC.